This record looks at one T cell receptor (beta chain) sequence and its context. The antigen remains unidentified. This record comes from a study of vaccination and CD4 T cells after COVID-19. Across the study: The convalescents included six males and four females, and among them two were Hispanic while seven were Caucasian. A median of around 70 days (range 14 to 241) separated dose two from the taking of post-vaccine samples. The authors exposed cells to overlapping spike peptides derived from SARS-CoV-2, HCoV-NL63, HCoV-OC43 and HCoV-229E.

Sequence data for DNA of cultured CD4+ T cells were generated by the Oncomine TCR Beta short-read assay. The authors extracted genomic DNA from cultured CD4+ T cells. TCRdb processed the PCR reads anew with MiXCR; each CDR3 protein has one entry. The profile shows some 11,000 distinct CDR3 sequences, 40% to 50% of them singletons. This sample's treatment: approximately nine-day PBMC culture with coronavirus spike peptide pools or control peptides (ViraFEST assay). From germline, CDR1 is LNHNV and CDR2 YYDKDF (reference sequence). The CDR3 has 15 residues. V lost 1 base to trimming and J lost 4 bases, with 11 bases between them.

The sample consisted of CD4+ T cells from blood, cultured in vitro. This receptor was obtained from a human donor who had recovered from COVID-19. The rearrangement uses TRBV15 and TRBJ2-1; a possible D gene is TRBD1 (5 bases). The CDR3 here is CATSRASDRYNEQFF. The CDR3 nucleotides are TGTGCCACCAGCAGAGCTTCCGACAGATACAATGAGCAGTTCTTC.